Following are 10 T cell receptor beta chains from one sample sequenced in a study of blood T cell repertoires in COVID-19 (dated by TCRdb to 2019 to 2021). Library prep was done by the immunoSEQ multiplex PCR assay. The table comes from immuneACCESS by way of TCRdb, which keeps in-frame sequences with V and J called. Part of the clones is missing from these tables; in studies checked, under half for an unresolved V gene and the rest for unknown reasons. This sample comprises 330,000 or so clones, approximately 91% of them detected only once. The ten largest clonotypes hold 1% of the sample. The specimen sequenced was PBMCs or T cells enriched from blood (not recorded which). The receptors originated from a young woman who had been exposed to COVID-19.

This chain connects TRBV11-2 to TRBJ2-3; maybe TRBD2 (6 bases). V dropped 2 bases and J dropped 6 bases, with 15 bases sitting between them. CDR1 is SGHAT and CDR2 is FQNNGV in the germline V gene. The CDR3 contains 15 residues. As DNA, the CDR3 is TGTGCCAGCAGCTTATCCGGCGGGATAACGGATACGCAGTATTTT. Amino acids: CASSLSGGITDTQYF.

The gene calls are TRBV19 and TRBJ2-4; 8 nucleotides align to TRBD2. With V trimmed by 6 bases and J by 9 bases, 19 bases remained unmatched. The CDR3 runs 17 residues. Germline loops: CDR1 LNHDA, CDR2 SQIVND (reference sequence). The CDR3: CASRDYAGGGFSAIQYF. CDR3 DNA sequence: TGTGCCAGTAGGGACTACGCGGGAGGAGGGTTCTCTGCCATTCAGTACTTC.

The chain combines TRBV7-8 with TRBJ2-7; D not certain. This CDR3 contains 13 residues. V was cut by 5 bases and J by 1 base, with 9 bases left in between. Germline V gene lookup returns CDR1 SGHVS and CDR2 FQNEAQ. CDR3 protein: CASSPLRSYEQYF. For the CDR3, the DNA is TGTGCCAGCAGCCCCTTACGGTCCTACGAGCAGTACTTC.

The rearrangement uses TRBV18 and TRBJ1-4; D might be TRBD1 (6 bases). The CDR3 totals 15 residues. The V and J ends lost 3 bases and 8 bases respectively, with 16 bases between them. Germline V gives CDR1 KGHSH, CDR2 LQKENI. CDR3 loop: CASSPTRGEGEKLFF. CDR3 nucleotides: TGTGCCAGCTCACCTACCAGGGGAGAGGGGGAAAAACTGTTTTTT.

The chain is built from TRBV11-2 and TRBJ2-3; 8 nucleotides match TRBD2. CDR1 and CDR2 from the germline V gene are SGHAT and FQNNGV. The length of the CDR3 is 12 residues. The CDR3 DNA follows: TGTGCGACGGGGGGGACCACAGATACGCAGTATTTT. Residues: CATGGTTDTQYF.

This chain uses TRBV5-1 with TRBJ2-3; 11 bases fit TRBD2. This CDR3 is built from 18 residues. Germline CDR1 is SGHRS and CDR2 is YFSETQ. J gave up 4 bases and V 2 bases, and 12 bases lay outside the gene matches. In DNA, the CDR3 is TGCGCCAGCAGCTTTAGATCTACTAGCGGGAGAACAGCAGATACGCAGTATTTT. This gives the protein CASSFRSTSGRTADTQYF. The variable domain in full, completed from reference TRBV5-1 and TRBJ2-3, reads KAGVTQTPRYLIKTRGQQVTLSCSPISGHRSVSWYQQTPGQGLQFLFEYFSETQRNKGNFPGRFSGRQFSNSRSEMNVSTLELGDSALYLCASSFRSTSGRTADTQYFGPGTRLTVL.

The chain links TRBV23-1 to TRBJ1-5; 9 positions agree with TRBD1. TRBV23-1 is marked as an open reading frame, function uncertain. After removal of 4 bases from V and 8 bases from J, the junction contained 12 bases not matched to a gene. The CDR3 has 16 amino acids. The CDR3: CASSLQGQGIWKPQHF. DNA for the CDR3: TGCGCCAGCAGTCTTCAAGGACAGGGGATTTGGAAGCCCCAGCATTTT.

This clone was counted between two and nine times. The chain is built from TRBV3-1 (or the pseudogene TRBV3-2) and TRBJ1-1; D unclear. V shed 4 bases and J shed 1 base, with 10 bases lying between them. There are 14 residues in the CDR3. The germline gives CDR1 LGHDT, CDR2 YNNKEL (reference sequence). DNA for the CDR3: TGTGCCAGCAGCCCAGCGGGGAGGAACACTGAAGCTTTCTTT. Amino acid sequence: CASSPAGRNTEAFF.

The chain recombines TRBV30 with TRBJ1-6; D is possibly TRBD1 (5 bases). There are 14 residues in the CDR3. The V end lost 1 base, the J end lost 9 bases, and 13 bases lay between the germline ends. CDR1 is GTSNPN, CDR2 SVGIG, per germline (reference sequence). In nucleotides, the CDR3 is TGTGCCTGGAGTGGAGGGCAGGGAGGTTCACCCCTCCACTTT. Amino acids: CAWSGGQGGSPLHF.

With regard to this clone: Other DNA sequences from this sample encode an identical CDR3 as well. This chain uses TRBV19 with TRBJ1-2, with D perhaps matching TRBD1 (6 bases). CDR1 LNHDA and CDR2 SQIVND come from the germline V gene (reference sequence). This CDR3 region has 15 residues. V lost 5 bases, J lost 0 bases, and 13 bases lay in between. The CDR3 reads CASSPGQYPNYGYTF. Here the CDR3 DNA reads TGTGCCAGTAGTCCCGGACAGTATCCTAACTATGGCTACACCTTC.